This TCR beta chain was retrieved from a study of blood T cell repertoires in COVID-19. As for the study in general: The United States, Italy and Spain were the sources of the acute and convalescent COVID-19 samples. T cells, B-cell-depleted T cells, or PBMCs provided the cDNA or gDNA that served as material.

Participant ages covered roughly 18 to 89 years across 24 US areas. Clones were read by immunoSEQ multiplex PCR, and TCRdb kept only the in-frame ones, dropping some. The sample contains about 430,000 clones, around nine tenths of which appear only once. CDR3 size: 15 residues. The germline V gene encodes CDR1 SGHAT and CDR2 FQNNGV. Trimming left V 1 base short and J 6 bases short, with 14 bases between. The chain couples TRBV11-2 to TRBJ2-3; D possibly corresponds to TRBD2 (5 bases). The sample taken for sequencing was PBMCs or T cells enriched from blood (not recorded which). This TCR was sampled from a woman under 30 who had been exposed to COVID-19. The CDR3: CASSLATIPTDTQYF. The CDR3 DNA is TGTGCCAGCAGCTTAGCGACTATACCCACGGATACGCAGTATTTT.